The 23 T cell receptor beta chains below were found in one sample sequenced in a study of early stage breast cancer tumors. Clones were read by immunoSEQ multiplex PCR, and TCRdb kept only the in-frame ones, dropping some. Among roughly 60,000 clones listed, 60% to 85% were seen once. The sequencing input was blood. Receptor source: a person aged 30-39 years with breast cancer.

This clone has more than one count but fewer than ten. The chain couples TRBV7-3 to TRBJ1-2; possible D gene TRBD1, 6 bases. V lost 0 bases and J lost 6, with 8 bases in between. The CDR3 is 13 residues long. In germline, CDR1 is SGHTA, CDR2 FQGTGA. The DNA for the CDR3 is TGTGCCAGCAGCTTAACTCACAGGGATGGCTACACCTTC. Translating it yields CASSLTHRDGYTF.

The chain uses TRBV7-9 and TRBJ2-3, with D maybe TRBD2 (6 bases). Looked up from germline, CDR1 is SEHNR and CDR2 is FQNEAQ (reference sequence). The CDR3 consists of 14 residues. V lost 10 bases to trimming and J lost 4 bases, with 18 bases between them. The CDR3 DNA reads TGTGCCACCCCGGGACTTGGGGCCCCAGATACGCAGTATTTT. It is translated as CATPGLGAPDTQYF. The full variable domain, completed using reference TRBV7-9 and TRBJ2-3, is DTGVSQNPRHKITKRGQNVTFRCDPISEHNRLYWYRQTLGQGPEFLTYFQNEAQLEKSRLLSDRFSAERPKGSFSTLEIQRTEQGDSAMYLCATPGLGAPDTQYFGPGTRLTVL.

This rearrangement joins TRBV30 to TRBJ2-5, with unresolved D. Germline-derived CDR1 and CDR2 are GTSNPN and SVGIG (reference sequence). V was cut by 3 bases and J by 2 bases, with 4 bases left in between. This CDR3 has 11 amino acids. The CDR3, as DNA: TGTGCCTGGAGGGGTCAAGAGACCCAGTACTTC. This translates into CAWRGQETQYF.

This clone came up a few times. The J gene is TRBJ1-6, the V gene TRBV19; D perhaps matches TRBD1 (5 bases). Trimming removed 2 bases from V and 13 bases from J, with 15 bases in between. This CDR3 contains 14 residues. CDR1 and CDR2 (germline): LNHDA, SQIVND (reference sequence). The CDR3 loop is CASSIQGREAPLHF. The CDR3 nucleotides are TGTGCCAGTAGTATACAGGGCCGGGAGGCGCCCCTCCACTTT.

The chain joins TRBV4-2 to TRBJ2-2; 10 nucleotides match TRBD2. Trimming removed 4 bases from V and 0 bases from J; junction bases left unmatched: 8. Germline V lookup: CDR1 LGHNA, CDR2 YNFKEQ. This CDR3 is built from 18 residues. CDR3 loop: CASSLGTSENTNTGELFF. The CDR3 DNA is TGTGCCAGCAGCCTTGGGACTAGCGAGAACACGAACACCGGGGAGCTGTTTTTT.

The chain joins TRBV19 to TRBJ2-5, with 10 nucleotides matching TRBD2. The V and J ends lost 4 bases and 5 bases, in that order; junction bases with no gene match: 7. Germline assignment: CDR1 LNHDA and CDR2 SQIVND (reference sequence). The CDR3 loop spans 15 amino acids. The CDR3 region has the DNA TGTGCCAGTAGTAACCTAGCGGGAGCGGGGGAGACCCAGTACTTC. Its protein is CASSNLAGAGETQYF.

V is TRBV11-1 and J is TRBJ2-1; no reliable D call. V was pared by 0 bases and J by 4 bases, with 4 bases between. The germline V gene has CDR1 SGHAT and CDR2 FQDESV (reference sequence). The CDR3 loop spans 13 amino acids. The DNA of the CDR3 is TGTGCCAGCAGCTTAGCATCATACAATGAGCAGTTCTTC. It encodes CASSLASYNEQFF.

This rearrangement joins TRBV29-1 to TRBJ1-2; TRBD1 is a possible D gene (5 bases). Deletions cut 1 base from V and 4 bases from J, with 13 bases between. The germline CDR1 and CDR2 sequences are SQVTM and ANQGSEA. The CDR3 covers 14 residues. The CDR3 loop is CSVEVGRGVYGYTF. The CDR3, as DNA: TGCAGCGTTGAAGTCGGACGGGGGGTCTATGGCTACACCTTC.

The sample holds a few counts of this clone. This rearrangement joins TRBV19 to TRBJ1-3; 9 positions agree with TRBD1. Germline CDR1 LNHDA, CDR2 SQIVND (reference sequence). Unmatched junction bases numbered 8, after V lost 2 bases and J lost 0 bases. This CDR3 has 18 residues. The CDR3 bases are TGTGCCAGTAGTATAACCAACCGGGACAGGGCCTCTGGAAACACCATATATTTT. As protein: CASSITNRDRASGNTIYF.

The sample holds a few counts of this clone. At one of its ends the junction is not consistent with the germline gene, which may arise from a read error. The rearrangement uses TRBV30 and TRBJ1-1; 7 bases line up with TRBD1. The CDR3 has 11 amino acids. Looked up from germline, CDR1 is GTSNPN and CDR2 is SVGIG (reference sequence). Written as DNA, the CDR3 is TGTGCCTGGAGTGTATATGTGGCAGGGGGCTTT. This codes for CAWSVYVAGGF.

This chain joins TRBV7-9 and TRBJ2-7; 10 nucleotides agree with TRBD2. The V and J ends lost 4 bases and 0 bases, in that order; junction bases with no gene match: 3. This CDR3 is built from 15 residues. Looked up from germline, CDR1 is SEHNR and CDR2 is FQNEAQ (reference sequence). CDR3: CASSSSGSFSYEQYF. The CDR3, as DNA: TGTGCCAGCAGCTCTAGCGGGAGCTTCTCCTACGAGCAGTACTTC.

CDR3 nucleotide sequence: TGCGCCAGCAGCTTGGGGCCTCAAACTGAAGCTTTCTTT. Protein product: CASSLGPQTEAFF. This chain connects TRBV5-1 to TRBJ1-1; D is uncertain. Trimming took 0 bases from V and 5 from J, leaving 8 bases between them. The germline V gene encodes CDR1 SGHRS and CDR2 YFSETQ. The CDR3 spans 13 residues.

The V and J genes are TRBV15 and TRBJ2-2; 8 bases line up with TRBD2. The CDR3 is 14 amino acids. From germline, CDR1 is LNHNV and CDR2 YYDKDF (reference sequence). V lost 4 bases and J lost 4; bases outside the gene matches: 2. This CDR3 is CATSTGLATGELFF. The CDR3 DNA reads as TGTGCCACCAGCACCGGACTAGCCACCGGGGAGCTGTTTTTT. Drawing the rest from reference TRBV15 and TRBJ2-2, the complete variable domain is DAMVIQNPRYQVTQFGKPVTLSCSQTLNHNVMYWYQQKSSQAPKLLFHYYDKDFNNEADTPDNFQSRRPNTSFCFLDIRSPGLGDTAMYLCATSTGLATGELFFGEGSRLTVL.

The rearrangement links TRBV12-5 to TRBJ2-3; maybe TRBD1 (5 bases). With 0 bases removed from V and 4 bases from J, the gap between germline ends came to 5 bases. Germline V gene data show CDR1 as LGHNT and CDR2 as FRNRAP. The CDR3 loop spans 13 amino acids. CDR3 sequence: CASGLVGADTQYF. The CDR3 DNA is TGTGCTAGTGGTTTGGTAGGGGCAGATACGCAGTATTTT.

In its sample, this clone was seen once. This chain connects TRBV30 to TRBJ2-5; D possibly matches TRBD1 or TRBD2 (6 bases each). The CDR3 is 12 residues long. Per the germline V gene, CDR1 is GTSNPN and CDR2 is SVGIG (reference sequence). Trimming pared 2 bases from V and 4 bases from J, leaving 8 bases between. CDR3 in amino acids: CAWSRGRETQYF. In DNA, the CDR3 is TGTGCCTGGAGTCGGGGGCGAGAGACCCAGTACTTC.

The genes are TRBV7-2 and TRBJ2-7, with D unresolved. The germline V gene encodes CDR1 SGHTA and CDR2 FQGNSA. The V end was cut by 1 base, the J end by 4 bases, with 11 bases between. The CDR3 runs to 14 residues. The CDR3: CASSLVVLSYEQYF. For the CDR3, the DNA is TGTGCCAGCAGCTTAGTAGTACTGTCATACGAGCAGTACTTC.

Only a few counts were recorded for this clone. The V call is TRBV6-5, the J call TRBJ1-2, with no clear D. Germline values: CDR1 MNHEY, CDR2 SVGAGI. V lost 6 bases and J lost 2, with 10 bases in between. The CDR3 has 13 amino acids. The CDR3 protein is CASRPGVNYGYTF. The CDR3 coding sequence is TGTGCCAGCAGGCCCGGGGTAAACTATGGCTACACCTTC.

This clone came up a few times. The chain recombines TRBV30 with TRBJ1-1, with D hard to call. CDR1 and CDR2 from the germline V gene are GTSNPN and SVGIG (reference sequence). This CDR3 spans 10 amino acids. V was trimmed by 4 bases and J by 7 bases, leaving 7 bases between them. This CDR3 reads CAWNGVEAFF. CDR3 in DNA: TGTGCCTGGAACGGGGTTGAAGCTTTCTTT.

The chain recombines TRBV19 with TRBJ1-1, with 8 bases matching TRBD1. The CDR3 is 14 amino acids. V was clipped by 4 bases and J by 1 base; unmatched bases: 2. Germline loops: CDR1 LNHDA, CDR2 SQIVND (reference sequence). CDR3 residues: CASSRDRGNTEAFF. CDR3 sequence (DNA): TGTGCCAGTAGTAGAGACAGGGGGAACACTGAAGCTTTCTTT.

V gene TRBV9 combines with J gene TRBJ1-1; D is unresolved. V dropped 0 bases and J dropped 6 bases, with 9 bases sitting between them. CDR1 is SGDLS, CDR2 YYNGEE, per germline. The CDR3 is 13 amino acids. The CDR3 reads CASSVATGPEAFF. CDR3 nucleotides: TGTGCCAGCAGCGTAGCTACCGGCCCTGAAGCTTTCTTT.

The chain recombines TRBV6-1 with TRBJ2-2; D remains unclear. With 5 bases removed from V and 7 bases from J, the gap between germline ends came to 14 bases. The CDR3 has 14 residues. Per germline, CDR1 MNHNS and CDR2 SASEGT. This chain's CDR3 is CASSRSDQGGELFF. CDR3 DNA sequence: TGTGCCAGCAGTCGCAGTGATCAAGGCGGGGAGCTGTTTTTT.

V gene TRBV2 combines with J gene TRBJ1-3; D gene unclear. The CDR3 has 14 residues. Germline V lookup: CDR1 SNHLY, CDR2 FYNNEI. The ends were cut back, 3 bases at V and 4 bases at J, with 10 bases in the middle. CDR3 in amino acids: CASSDRRSGNTIYF. CDR3 coding DNA: TGTGCCAGCAGTGACAGGCGGTCAGGAAACACCATATATTTT. The full variable domain, its missing parts supplied by reference TRBV2 and TRBJ1-3, is EPEVTQTPSHQVTQMGQEVILRCVPISNHLYFYWYRQILGQKVEFLVSFYNNEISEKSEIFDDQFSVERPDGSNFTLKIRSTKLEDSAMYFCASSDRRSGNTIYFGEGSWLTVV.

The chain is built from TRBV5-1 and TRBJ2-1; 8 bases are a match to TRBD2. The germline gives CDR1 SGHRS, CDR2 YFSETQ. V was clipped by 3 bases and J by 0 bases; unmatched bases: 5. The CDR3 loop spans 16 amino acids. CDR3 nucleotides: TGCGCCAGCAGCTCGGGGGGGGCTAGCTCCTACAATGAGCAGTTCTTC. Translation gives CASSSGGASSYNEQFF.